This T cell receptor beta chain was sequenced during a study of cytomegalovirus exposure and HLA in healthy donors. J lost 2 bases, V lost 6 bases, and 8 bases had no gene match. The germline V gene encodes CDR1 SNHLY and CDR2 FYNNEI. The CDR3 has 15 residues. The data were produced by immunoSEQ multiplex PCR, yet TCRdb's version contains in-frame clones alone and is incomplete. Here the sample spans roughly 300,000 clones, 85% to 90% being singletons. Input material: PBMCs. The sequence came from a woman aged 18-35 years in good health and CMV-seronegative. This chain joins TRBV2 and TRBJ2-5; 8 nucleotides agree with TRBD2. Written as DNA, the CDR3 is TGTGCCAGCAGCGAAAGGTCTAGCGGGCAAGAGACCCAGTACTTC. It is translated as CASSERSSGQETQYF.